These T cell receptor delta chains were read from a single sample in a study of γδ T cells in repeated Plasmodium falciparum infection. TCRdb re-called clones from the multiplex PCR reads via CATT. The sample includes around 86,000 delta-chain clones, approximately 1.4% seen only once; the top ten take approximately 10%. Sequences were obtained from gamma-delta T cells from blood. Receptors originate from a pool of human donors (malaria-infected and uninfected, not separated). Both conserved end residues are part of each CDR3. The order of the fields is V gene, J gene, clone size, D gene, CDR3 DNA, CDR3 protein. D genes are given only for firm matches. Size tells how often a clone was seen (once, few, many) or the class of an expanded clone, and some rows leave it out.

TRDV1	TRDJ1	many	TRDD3	TGTGCTCTTGGGGAACTATGCTCCCCTTCAGATTTTGCGGGATACGGCCGGGGGTACACCGATAAACTCATCTTT	CALGELCSPSDFAGYGRGYTDKLIF
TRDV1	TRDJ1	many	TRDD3	TGTGCTCTTGGGGGGGCCTTCCACTCGTACTGGGGGACCGGGTGGTACACCGATAAACTCATCTTT	CALGGAFHSYWGTGWYTDKLIF
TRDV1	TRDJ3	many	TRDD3	TGTGCTCTTGGGGAACTGCAAATCCCTAAATACTGGGGGATACACTGGGACACCCGACAGATGTTTTTC	CALGELQIPKYWGIHWDTRQMFF
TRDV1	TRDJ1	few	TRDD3	TGTGCTCTTGGGGAGGGATTGGCCTTCCTCGTAACCGTTCTGGGGGATAGACACTGGTCAACGTACACCGATAAACTCATCTTT	CALGEGLAFLVTVLGDRHWSTYTDKLIF
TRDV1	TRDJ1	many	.	TGTGCTCTTGGGGAACTAAAAAAAGCTGGGTCAACCTACACCGATAAACTCATCTTT	CALGELKKAGSTYTDKLIF
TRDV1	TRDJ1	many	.	TGTGCTCTTGGGGAGGCCCCTACGTGTGGCTGGGTCGAAACGACCGATAAACTCATCTTT	CALGEAPTCGWVETTDKLIF
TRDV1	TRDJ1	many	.	TGTGCTCTTGGGGAACCCTGGGCGGGTCTTCCACCGGTGGGGCTCATCTTT	CALGEPWAGLPPVGLIF
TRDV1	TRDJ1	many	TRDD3	TGTGCTCTTGGGGAACTCCTTCATCCACTGGGGGATAATTGGGCTTACACCGATAAACTCATCTTT	CALGELLHPLGDNWAYTDKLIF
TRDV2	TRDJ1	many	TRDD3	TGTGCCTGTGACCCGCTTACTGGGGGAACGTACACCGATAAACTCATCTTT	CACDPLTGGTYTDKLIF
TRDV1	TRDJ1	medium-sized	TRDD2	TGTGCTCTTGGGGAACCGATCCGAATTTCCTACGGGGTCTCGTACACCGATAAACTCATCTTT	CALGEPIRISYGVSYTDKLIF
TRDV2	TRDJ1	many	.	TGTGCCTGTGACAAGGTGGGGGGACATCAAAAACTCATCTTT	CACDKVGGHQKLIF
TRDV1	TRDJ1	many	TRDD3	TGTGCTCTTGGGGTGACCCCCCTCGGCTTGTATACTGGGGGATCCGATAAACTCATCTTT	CALGVTPLGLYTGGSDKLIF
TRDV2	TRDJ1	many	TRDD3	TGTGCCTGTGACCTACTGGGGGATCCCTCCTCGTACACCGATAAACTCATCTTT	CACDLLGDPSSYTDKLIF
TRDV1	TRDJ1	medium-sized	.	TGTGCTCTTGGGGAACGGCGTAAGTACGATAAACTCATCTTT	CALGERRKYDKLIF
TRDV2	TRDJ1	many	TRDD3	TGTGCCTGTGACACGATAGTACTGGGGGATACGCGAAAAGAACTCATCTTT	CACDTIVLGDTRKELIF
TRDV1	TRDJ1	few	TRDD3	TGTGCTCTTGGGGAACTAAGTCCTCTACTGGGGGATAGAAAGGCGTACACCGATAAACTCATCTTT	CALGELSPLLGDRKAYTDKLIF
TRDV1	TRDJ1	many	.	TGTGCTCTTGGGGAAGCGACCTTCCGCCGAGTTGGGGGAACTAAACTCATCTTT	CALGEATFRRVGGTKLIF
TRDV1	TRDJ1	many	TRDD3	TGTGCTCTTGGGGAACGCGACCGGGGGATACCAGCCGATAAACTCATCTTT	CALGERDRGIPADKLIF
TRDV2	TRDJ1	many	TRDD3	TGTGCCTGTGACCGGGTCCGGGGGATCCCCGTTAGCACCGATAAACTCATCTTT	CACDRVRGIPVSTDKLIF
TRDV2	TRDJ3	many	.	TGTGCCTGTGATCCTCGAAACACTGGCGGATTCCTCTCCTGGGACACCCGACAGATGTTTTTC	CACDPRNTGGFLSWDTRQMFF
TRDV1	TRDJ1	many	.	TGTGCTCTTGGGGAACATCCTTCCTACTTGCGGGGGATAAGTTTTTGTAGGCAACTCATCTTT	CALGEHPSYLRGISFCRQLIF
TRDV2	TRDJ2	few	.	TGTGCCTGTGACTCACTTGGAGCAGGGAGGACAGCACAACTCTTCTTT	CACDSLGAGRTAQLFF
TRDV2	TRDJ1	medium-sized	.	TGTGCCTGTGACACCGGGCGCTACACCGATAAACTCATCTTT	CACDTGRYTDKLIF
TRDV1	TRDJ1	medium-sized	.	TGTGCTCTTGGGGTCTTGGGGTACCTGTGGGCACAACTCATCTTT	CALGVLGYLWAQLIF
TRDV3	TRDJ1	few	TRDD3	TGCGCCTTTAAAGGTCCTCTTTGGGGGATACTGGCGTACACCGACAAACTCATCTTT	CAFKGPLWGILAYTDKLIF
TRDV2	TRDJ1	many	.	TGTGCCTGTGACACCGGTTCTGTGCCCACCGATAAACTCATCTTT	CACDTGSVPTDKLIF
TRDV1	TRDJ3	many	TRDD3	TGTGCTCTTGGGGAGGGGAGTCAGTACCCACAAATTTACTGGGGGATCCTGGACACCCGACAGATGTTTTTC	CALGEGSQYPQIYWGILDTRQMFF
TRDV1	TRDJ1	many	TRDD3	TGTGCTCTTGGGGAACTAACCTACACCGGTACTGGGGGATACGCGGGTAAACTCATCTTT	CALGELTYTGTGGYAGKLIF
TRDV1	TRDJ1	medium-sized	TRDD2	TGTGCTCTTGGGGAACTAAACCGATTCCTACGTTACTTCAAGTACACCGATAAACTCATCTTT	CALGELNRFLRYFKYTDKLIF
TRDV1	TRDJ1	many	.	TGTGCTCTTGGGGAACTGGGGACCGATAAACTCATCTTT	CALGELGTDKLIF
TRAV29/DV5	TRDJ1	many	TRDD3	TGTGCAGCAAGTCCTGGAACTGGGGGACTTTTCACCGATAAACTCATCTTT	CAASPGTGGLFTDKLIF
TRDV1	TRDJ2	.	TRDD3	TGTGCTCTTGGGGGGGGCCTTCCCCAGTACTGGGGGATACCGGGTTCGACAGCACAACCCTTCTTT	CALGGGLPQYWGIPGSTAQPFF
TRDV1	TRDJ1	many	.	TGTGCTCTTGGGGAACTCCGGGGTCTCTTCATGGCCGATAAACTCATCTTT	CALGELRGLFMADKLIF
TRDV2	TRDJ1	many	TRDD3	TGTGCCTGTGATAAGAATACTGGGGGATACACCGATAAACTCATCTTT	CACDKNTGGYTDKLIF
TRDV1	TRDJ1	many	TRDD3	TGTGCTCTTGGGAACCCTGCCTCCTCCGAGGATCTGGGGGATACGAGGACTAATAAACTCATCTTT	CALGNPASSEDLGDTRTNKLIF
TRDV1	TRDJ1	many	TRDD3	TGTGCTCTTGGGGAACTCCATTTCCTCCCCAAGGCCCACTGGGGGATACAGGGCACCGATAAACTCATCTTT	CALGELHFLPKAHWGIQGTDKLIF
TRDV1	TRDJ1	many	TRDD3	TGTGCTCTTGGGGAACGTGAGCTGGGGGTTTACACCGATAAACTCATCTTT	CALGERELGVYTDKLIF
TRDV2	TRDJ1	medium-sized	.	TGTGCCTGTGACACTGTAGTCTCCTTGGACCCCGACACCGATAAACTCATCTTT	CACDTVVSLDPDTDKLIF
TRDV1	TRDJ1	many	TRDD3	TGTGCTCTTGGGGAAGCCTACCGGGGGATCGGCACCGATAAACTCATCTTT	CALGEAYRGIGTDKLIF
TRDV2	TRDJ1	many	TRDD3	TGTGCCTGTGACACATTACTGGGGGATACGCGGTCCAAAAGGGAACCCGATAAACTCATCTTT	CACDTLLGDTRSKREPDKLIF
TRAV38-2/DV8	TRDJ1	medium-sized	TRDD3	TGTGCTTATAGGGGGTGGATCTGGGGGATACGTCCTGGCGATAAACTCATCTTT	CAYRGWIWGIRPGDKLIF
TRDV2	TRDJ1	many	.	TGTGCCTGTGACACCGTCACGTACACCGATAAACTCATCTTT	CACDTVTYTDKLIF
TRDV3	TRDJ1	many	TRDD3	TGTGCCTTTTACCAGACTGGGGGTACACTCATCTTT	CAFYQTGGTLIF
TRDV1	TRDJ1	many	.	TGTGCTCTTGGGGAACTGAGCCCCACCGATAAACTCATCTTT	CALGELSPTDKLIF
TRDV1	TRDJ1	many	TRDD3	TGTGCTCTTGGGGACCCTGCCTTCCTACTGGGGGATAAACGTACCGATAAACTCATCTTT	CALGDPAFLLGDKRTDKLIF
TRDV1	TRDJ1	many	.	TGTGCTCTTGGGAAAACCACCTTCGGCCCCGATAAACTCATCTTT	CALGKTTFGPDKLIF
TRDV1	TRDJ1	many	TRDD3	TGTGCTCTTGGGGAACTTTCCTACCGGGGGATACGCACAGTGCTACAAAAGGAGGATACGGGCGAAGGGAACACCGATAAACTCATCTTT	CALGELSYRGIRTVLQKEDTGEGNTDKLIF
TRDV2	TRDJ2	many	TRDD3	TGTGCCTGTGACACCGTAAAGCCGACTGGGGGCCTATCGACAGCACAACTCTTCTTT	CACDTVKPTGGLSTAQLFF
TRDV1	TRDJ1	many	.	TGTGCTCTTCTAAAGGGGTGGCCTTCGGGAACCGATAAACTCATCTTT	CALLKGWPSGTDKLIF
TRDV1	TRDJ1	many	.	TGTGCTCTTGGGGAAGACATGGGGGCCCTCGATAAACTCATCTTT	CALGEDMGALDKLIF
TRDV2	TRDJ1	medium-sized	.	TGTGCCTGTGACTCCTTACTTAACACCGATAAACTCATCTTT	CACDSLLNTDKLIF
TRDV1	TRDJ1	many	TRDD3	TGTGCTCTTGGGGAACTAAAGAAGCTGGGGGATACGCCTCACGATAAACTCATCTTT	CALGELKKLGDTPHDKLIF
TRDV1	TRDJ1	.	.	TGTGCTCTTGGGGAACTCGCGGGCGGAAGGCTCACCGATAAACTCATCTTT	CALGELAGGRLTDKLIF
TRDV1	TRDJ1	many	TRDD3	TGTGCTCTTGGCAAGACACTTCCCTTTCTTACTGGGGGTTTCAGCACCGATAAACTCATCTTT	CALGKTLPFLTGGFSTDKLIF
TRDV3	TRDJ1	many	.	TGTGCCTTTAGCAATCCTAATCCTCCTCATGGAGCACCCCTCAGTACTGGCACCGATAAACTCATCTTT	CAFSNPNPPHGAPLSTGTDKLIF
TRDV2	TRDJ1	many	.	TGTGCCTGTGACACCGAGTACACCGATAAACTCATCTTT	CACDTEYTDKLIF
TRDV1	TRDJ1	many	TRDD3	TGTGCTCTTGGGGAACTGACCCCCTCGGCGGCCTTCCAGTCCTACTGGGGGATACAGAGTACCGATAAACTCATCTTT	CALGELTPSAAFQSYWGIQSTDKLIF
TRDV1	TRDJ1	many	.	TGTGCTCTTGGGGCCATACTGGGATTGTACACCGATAAACTCATCTTT	CALGAILGLYTDKLIF
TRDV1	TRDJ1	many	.	TGTGCTCTTGGGGAACGGTACCTTCCCTCATGTACTGGGCGTACCGATAAACTCATCTTT	CALGERYLPSCTGRTDKLIF